The present entry profiles one T cell receptor beta chain with its context. Researchers ran the PCR with 60 Vbeta and 13 Jbeta primers. Authors' data handling: Unique TCR beta chains totaled 80 million to 100 million in a later count, with approximately 10 million of them shared. Clones were read by immunoSEQ multiplex PCR, and TCRdb kept only the in-frame ones, dropping some. V and J calls and clone size come straight from that table; D and trimming were deduced from the DNA. Altogether fewer than 150,000 clones are present, 80% being singletons, with the ten largest covering 1%. This sample is drawn from a study of cytomegalovirus exposure and HLA in healthy donors. CDR1 and CDR2 from the germline V gene are GTSNPN and SVGIG (reference sequence). V shed 3 bases and J 0 bases; nucleotides not matched to a gene: 5. CDR3 length equals 15 residues.

Sequenced input: PBMCs. This chain links TRBV30 with TRBJ1-5, with 7 nucleotides matching TRBD1. The source of this sequence is a man aged 35 to 55 in good health and CMV-seronegative. The CDR3 is CAWSGGQFSNQPQHF. The CDR3 nucleotides are TGTGCCTGGAGCGGGGGACAGTTTAGCAATCAGCCCCAGCATTTT.